Detailed here is one T cell receptor (beta chain). This entry belongs to a study of blood T cell repertoires in COVID-19. Whole-study context: T cells, B-cell-depleted T cells, or PBMCs provided the cDNA or gDNA that served as material.

Here immunoSEQ multiplex PCR was the method, and the copy in TCRdb shows in-frame clones only, minus some. The sample has about 98,000 clones; roughly 87% are singletons. This CDR3 is built from 14 residues. V dropped 5 bases and J dropped 0 bases, with 10 bases sitting between them. Germline lookup yields CDR1 KGHDR and CDR2 SFDVKD. J is TRBJ2-7 and V is TRBV24-1, with TRBD1 as a possible D gene (6 bases). Sequenced material: peripheral blood. The clonotype comes from a man aged 45-65 years with active COVID-19. The CDR3 sequence is CATSGGGFSYEQYF. The DNA of the CDR3 is TGTGCCACCAGTGGTGGGGGCTTCTCCTACGAGCAGTACTTC.